This T cell receptor beta chain emerged from a study of blood T cell repertoires in COVID-19. Across the study: Collection of acute and convalescent COVID-19 samples took place in the United States, Italy and Spain.

Per the germline V gene, CDR1 is MGHRA and CDR2 is YSYEKL. The CDR3 has 17 amino acids. The V segment lost 1 base and the J segment 7 bases; nucleotides outside the gene matches: 9. Per the original data handling: Using reference gene primer amplification, nucleated cell counts were estimated. Produced via immunoSEQ multiplex PCR; TCRdb's table is partial and in-frame only. Clone size and V and J calls were adopted from that table, with D and trimming inferred from the DNA. The sample contains 100,000 to 150,000 clones, approximately 90% of which appear only once. This sequence joins TRBV4-1 and TRBJ2-1; TRBD2 matches at 11 bases. The clonotype was recovered from a man aged 35 to 55 with acute or convalescent COVID-19. The sample consisted of peripheral blood. CDR3 DNA sequence: TGCGCCAGCAGCCAAGGGGACTTTAGCGGGAGGGTAAATGAGCAGTTCTTC. This codes for CASSQGDFSGRVNEQFF.